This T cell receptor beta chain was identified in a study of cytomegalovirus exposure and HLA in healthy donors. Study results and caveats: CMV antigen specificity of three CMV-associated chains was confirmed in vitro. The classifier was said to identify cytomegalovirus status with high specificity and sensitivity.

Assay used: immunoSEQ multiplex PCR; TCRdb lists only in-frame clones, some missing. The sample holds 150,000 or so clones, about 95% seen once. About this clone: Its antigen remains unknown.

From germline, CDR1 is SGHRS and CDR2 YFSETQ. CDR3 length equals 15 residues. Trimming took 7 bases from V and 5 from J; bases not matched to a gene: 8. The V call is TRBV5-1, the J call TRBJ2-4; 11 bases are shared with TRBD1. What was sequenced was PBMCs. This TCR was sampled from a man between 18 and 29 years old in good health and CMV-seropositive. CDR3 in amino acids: CASQGTGGSQNIQYF. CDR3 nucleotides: TGCGCCAGCCAGGGGACAGGGGGGTCCCAAAACATTCAGTACTTC. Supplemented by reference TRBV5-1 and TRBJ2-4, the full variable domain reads KAGVTQTPRYLIKTRGQQVTLSCSPISGHRSVSWYQQTPGQGLQFLFEYFSETQRNKGNFPGRFSGRQFSNSRSEMNVSTLELGDSALYLCASQGTGGSQNIQYFGAGTRLSVL.